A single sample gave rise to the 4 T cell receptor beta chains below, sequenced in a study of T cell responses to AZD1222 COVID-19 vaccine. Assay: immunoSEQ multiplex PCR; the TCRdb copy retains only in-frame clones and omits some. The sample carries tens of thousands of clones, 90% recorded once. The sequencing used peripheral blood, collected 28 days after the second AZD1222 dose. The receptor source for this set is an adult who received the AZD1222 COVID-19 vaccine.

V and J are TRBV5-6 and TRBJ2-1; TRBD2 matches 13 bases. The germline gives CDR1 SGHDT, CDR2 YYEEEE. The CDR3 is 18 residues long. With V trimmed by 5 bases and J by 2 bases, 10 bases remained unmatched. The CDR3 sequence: CASRGGLAGVPPYNEQFF. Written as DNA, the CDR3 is TGTGCCAGCAGAGGAGGACTAGCGGGAGTCCCTCCCTACAATGAGCAGTTCTTC.

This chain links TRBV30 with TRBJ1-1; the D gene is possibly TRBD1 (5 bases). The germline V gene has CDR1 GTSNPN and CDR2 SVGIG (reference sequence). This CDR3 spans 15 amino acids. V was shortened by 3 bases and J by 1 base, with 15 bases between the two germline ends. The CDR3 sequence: CAWRDGANTNTEAFF. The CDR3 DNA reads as TGTGCCTGGAGGGATGGGGCAAATACGAACACTGAAGCTTTCTTT.

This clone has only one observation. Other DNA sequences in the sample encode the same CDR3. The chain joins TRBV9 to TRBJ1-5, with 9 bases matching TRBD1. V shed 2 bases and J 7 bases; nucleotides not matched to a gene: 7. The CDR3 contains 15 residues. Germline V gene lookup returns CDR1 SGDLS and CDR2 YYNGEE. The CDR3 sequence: CASSVGQGFRQPQHF. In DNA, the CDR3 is TGTGCCAGCAGCGTTGGACAGGGGTTTCGACAGCCCCAGCATTTT.

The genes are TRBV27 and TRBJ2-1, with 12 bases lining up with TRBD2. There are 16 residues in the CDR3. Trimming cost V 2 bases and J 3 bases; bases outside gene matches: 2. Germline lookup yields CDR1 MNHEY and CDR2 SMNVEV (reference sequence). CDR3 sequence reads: CASSLTSGRIYNEQFF. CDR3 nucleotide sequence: TGTGCCAGCAGTTTAACTAGCGGGAGGATCTACAATGAGCAGTTCTTC.